The 25 T cell receptor beta chains reported below all come from one sample, sequenced in a study of beta chain features in type 1 diabetes. Study findings and constraints: Moderately but significantly shorter TCRB CDR3s were found in Type 1 diabetes patients in all four CD4+ subsets.

These TCRs are of unknown antigen specificity. Of the isolated RNA, all was reverse transcribed, and so the sequenced material was expressed TCRB transcripts. This table comes from immunoSEQ multiplex PCR, and its TCRdb copy is limited to in-frame clones, with some not included. The sample includes 250,000 to 300,000 clones, about 24% of them seen just once. Material for sequencing was naive CD4+ T cells from blood. These receptors came from a woman aged 25-40 years with type 1 diabetes.

Comment on this clone: Different DNA sequences within this sample yield the same CDR3. This chain connects TRBV9 to TRBJ2-7, with a weak D call TRBD1 (6 bases). CDR1 and CDR2 from the germline V gene are SGDLS and YYNGEE. Between the trimmed V and J ends, which lost 0 bases and 4 bases, there was a span of 11 bases. The CDR3 runs to 14 residues. CDR3 protein: CASSVDQGPYEQYF. Written as DNA, the CDR3 is TGTGCCAGCAGCGTAGATCAGGGGCCTTACGAGCAGTACTTC.

The rearrangement links TRBV29-1 to TRBJ2-7; D is perhaps TRBD2 (6 bases). This CDR3 spans 14 amino acids. V was pared by 3 bases and J by 3 bases, with 15 bases between. Germline CDR1 reads SQVTM; CDR2 reads ANQGSEA. CDR3 bases: TGCAGCGTTGACGACCTTTCCGGGAGCTACGAGCAGTACTTC. Encoded protein: CSVDDLSGSYEQYF.

V and J are TRBV2 and TRBJ1-1, with D uncertain. Looked up from germline, CDR1 is SNHLY and CDR2 is FYNNEI. The ends were cut back, 5 bases at V and 3 bases at J, with 10 bases in the middle. CDR3 length: 13 amino acids. The CDR3 here is CASSPDTHTEAFF. Here the CDR3 DNA reads TGTGCCAGCAGTCCAGACACCCACACTGAAGCTTTCTTT.

The rearrangement links TRBV28 to TRBJ2-5; 8 bases match TRBD2. V was clipped by 1 base and J by 4 bases; unmatched bases: 8. Per the germline V gene, CDR1 is MDHEN and CDR2 is SYDVKM. The CDR3 runs 16 residues. The chain's CDR3 is CASSLFGAGVRETQYF. In DNA form, the CDR3 reads TGTGCCAGCAGTTTATTCGGAGCGGGAGTTCGAGAGACCCAGTACTTC. The full variable domain, its missing parts supplied by reference TRBV28 and TRBJ2-5, is DVKVTQSSRYLVKRTGEKVFLECVQDMDHENMFWYRQDPGLGLRLIYFSYDVKMKEKGDIPEGYSVSREKKERFSLILESASTNQTSMYLCASSLFGAGVRETQYFGPGTRLLVL.

The chain carries TRBV30 and TRBJ1-5; no definite D call. The CDR3 consists of 13 residues. Trimming pared 1 base from V and 7 bases from J, leaving 11 bases between. Germline loops: CDR1 GTSNPN, CDR2 SVGIG (reference sequence). The CDR3 nucleotides read TGTGCCTGGAGTGCCTCCGGGAGGCAGCCCCAGCATTTT. As protein: CAWSASGRQPQHF.

This clone was seen more than once but under ten times. This chain links TRBV2 with TRBJ2-1, with 10 bases lining up with TRBD2. The trim removed 3 bases at V and 1 base at J, leaving 0 bases unmatched. The V gene's germline CDR1 is SNHLY and CDR2 FYNNEI. The CDR3 totals 15 residues. The CDR3 here is CASSEGLASYNEQFF. In DNA, the CDR3 is TGTGCCAGCAGTGAGGGACTAGCGTCCTACAATGAGCAGTTCTTC. The full variable domain, completed using reference TRBV2 and TRBJ2-1, is EPEVTQTPSHQVTQMGQEVILRCVPISNHLYFYWYRQILGQKVEFLVSFYNNEISEKSEIFDDQFSVERPDGSNFTLKIRSTKLEDSAMYFCASSEGLASYNEQFFGPGTRLTVL.

This clone has just a few counts. The chain joins TRBV30 to TRBJ1-2; D may be TRBD1 (6 bases). CDR3 length: 15 amino acids. Deletions cut 0 bases from V and 6 bases from J, with 17 bases between. Germline CDR1 is GTSNPN and CDR2 is SVGIG (reference sequence). The DNA of the CDR3 is TGTGCCTGGAGTGTAAACAGGGAGAGGTGGAATGGCTACACCTTC. Encoded protein: CAWSVNRERWNGYTF.

This chain uses TRBV7-9 with TRBJ2-1, with 8 bases aligning to TRBD2. Germline V CDR1 and CDR2: SEHNR, FQNEAQ (reference sequence). The CDR3 extends over 16 amino acids. The V gene end was trimmed by 5 bases and the J gene end by 3 bases; junction bases not matched to a gene: 9. CDR3 sequence: CASSAPSGSNYNEQFF. CDR3 nucleotides: TGTGCCAGCAGCGCCCCCAGCGGGAGCAACTACAATGAGCAGTTCTTC. The full variable domain, rest sourced from reference TRBV7-9 and TRBJ2-1, is DTGVSQNPRHKITKRGQNVTFRCDPISEHNRLYWYRQTLGQGPEFLTYFQNEAQLEKSRLLSDRFSAERPKGSFSTLEIQRTEQGDSAMYLCASSAPSGSNYNEQFFGPGTRLTVL.

This chain joins TRBV29-1 and TRBJ1-2; D is unclear. Germline V CDR1 and CDR2: SQVTM, ANQGSEA. This CDR3 is built from 13 residues. Trimming took off 5 bases at V and 4 bases at J, with 14 bases between the two ends. The CDR3 sequence: CSVQTEGVYGYTF. As DNA, the CDR3 is TGCAGCGTTCAAACCGAGGGCGTCTATGGCTACACCTTC.

The rearrangement joins TRBV7-9 to TRBJ2-7; no clear D gene. Germline loops: CDR1 SEHNR, CDR2 FQNEAQ (reference sequence). Trimming pared 3 bases from V and 4 bases from J, leaving 19 bases between. The CDR3 is made up of 16 amino acids. This CDR3 is CASSFFRSPTSYEQYF. In DNA form, the CDR3 reads TGTGCCAGCAGCTTTTTTCGGAGCCCGACTTCTTACGAGCAGTACTTC. The entire variable domain, with the rest obtained from reference TRBV7-9 and TRBJ2-7, is as follows: DTGVSQNPRHKITKRGQNVTFRCDPISEHNRLYWYRQTLGQGPEFLTYFQNEAQLEKSRLLSDRFSAERPKGSFSTLEIQRTEQGDSAMYLCASSFFRSPTSYEQYFGPGTRLTVT.

The rearrangement uses TRBV2 and TRBJ2-7, with 7 nucleotides matching TRBD1. The CDR3 runs 13 residues. Looked up from germline, CDR1 is SNHLY and CDR2 is FYNNEI. V was clipped by 8 bases and J by 4 bases; unmatched bases: 8. The CDR3 coding sequence is TGTGCCAGCGTACGAGACAGGGAGTACGAGCAGTACTTC. Amino acids: CASVRDREYEQYF.

This clone appeared a few times. J is TRBJ1-2 and V is TRBV7-2; no clear D gene. The CDR3 is 14 residues long. Germline V lookup: CDR1 SGHTA, CDR2 FQGNSA. Trimming stripped 0 bases from V and 4 bases from J, with 9 bases between. The CDR3 sequence: CASSLAHGFYGYTF. For the CDR3, the DNA is TGTGCCAGCAGCTTAGCGCACGGTTTCTATGGCTACACCTTC.

The genes are TRBV9 and TRBJ1-2; the D gene is possibly TRBD1 (6 bases). Germline V CDR1 and CDR2: SGDLS, YYNGEE. The V gene lost 4 bases and the J gene lost 3 bases, with 7 bases spanning the gap. The length of the CDR3 is 12 residues. CDR3 sequence: CASSTGHYGYTF. In DNA form, the CDR3 reads TGTGCCAGCAGCACAGGGCACTATGGCTACACCTTC.

The J gene is TRBJ1-1, the V gene TRBV5-6; maybe TRBD1 (5 bases). The CDR3 length is 15 residues. Per the germline V gene, CDR1 is SGHDT and CDR2 is YYEEEE. Trimming stripped 2 bases from V and 1 base from J, with 12 bases between. As DNA, the CDR3 is TGTGCCAGCAGCTTTCGGGGGAACTCGAACACTGAAGCTTTCTTT. As protein: CASSFRGNSNTEAFF.

The chain carries TRBV27 and TRBJ1-1, with 7 bases lining up with TRBD1. V lost 5 bases to trimming and J lost 7 bases; unmatched junction nucleotides: 4. The CDR3 loop spans 12 amino acids. Germline V gene data show CDR1 as MNHEY and CDR2 as SMNVEV (reference sequence). CDR3 region: CASSRQGIEAFF. CDR3 nucleotides: TGTGCCAGCAGTAGACAGGGAATTGAAGCTTTCTTT.

A few counts support this clone. CDR3: CASSLFGGRADTQYF. CDR3 DNA sequence: TGTGCCAGCAGCTTATTCGGCGGGAGGGCAGATACGCAGTATTTT. The chain carries TRBV7-9 and TRBJ2-3; 9 nucleotides line up with TRBD2. V lost 2 bases, J lost 4 bases, and 4 bases stayed unmatched. Germline V gene sequence: CDR1 SEHNR, CDR2 FQNEAQ (reference sequence). The CDR3 length is 15 residues.

The V gene is TRBV29-1, the J gene TRBJ2-3; 8 bases line up with TRBD2. The CDR3 is 16 residues long. Germline V lookup: CDR1 SQVTM, CDR2 ANQGSEA. The V gene end was trimmed by 3 bases and the J gene end by 3 bases; junction bases not matched to a gene: 11. The CDR3 DNA follows: TGCAGCGTTGACCCGAACGCGGGAGGTGGGACAGATACGCAGTATTTT. Translating it yields CSVDPNAGGGTDTQYF.

Here the CDR3 reads CASSKRQEANTGELFF. The CDR3 DNA sequence: TGTGCCAGTAGCAAAAGACAGGAAGCGAACACCGGGGAGCTGTTTTTT. This chain links TRBV19 with TRBJ2-2, with a weak D call TRBD1 (6 bases). Germline assignment: CDR1 LNHDA and CDR2 SQIVND (reference sequence). This CDR3 is built from 16 residues. The V end lost 6 bases, the J end lost 0 bases, and 14 bases lay between the germline ends.

Here the CDR3 DNA reads TGTGCCACCAGCAGAGGGGACGCTAGCGGGGAAGAGACCCAGTACTTC. Its protein is CATSRGDASGEETQYF. The chain carries TRBV15 and TRBJ2-5; 9 bases are a match to TRBD2. Trimming cost V 1 base and J 3 bases; bases outside gene matches: 6. Germline V lookup: CDR1 LNHNV, CDR2 YYDKDF (reference sequence). The CDR3 is 16 residues long.

The gene calls are TRBV6-5 and TRBJ1-2; TRBD1 aligns across 7 bases. The CDR3 extends over 13 amino acids. The V gene's germline CDR1 is MNHEY and CDR2 SVGAGI. V lost 6 bases and J lost 8; bases outside the gene matches: 9. DNA of the CDR3: TGTGCCAGCAGCGCCTTCGACAGGGTCGGCTACACCTTC. It encodes CASSAFDRVGYTF.

This clone was seen only a few times. V is TRBV7-2 and J is TRBJ2-2, with D possibly TRBD2 on 5 matching bases. CDR1 and CDR2 from the germline V gene are SGHTA and FQGNSA. Trimming shortened V by 3 bases and J by 3 bases, and 8 bases separated the two germline ends. The CDR3 has 14 residues. The CDR3 sequence is CASSFLRDTGELFF. As DNA, the CDR3 is TGTGCCAGCAGCTTCCTGAGGGACACCGGGGAGCTGTTTTTT.

The V call is TRBV10-3, the J call TRBJ2-3; 9 bases match TRBD2. The CDR3 is made up of 16 amino acids. J was trimmed by 5 bases and V by 0 bases; bases with no gene match: 6. CDR1 ENHRY and CDR2 SYGVKD come from the germline V gene. The CDR3 bases are TGTGCCATCAGTGAGTCCTTAGCGGGAGTGGTAGATACGCAGTATTTT. This sequence encodes CAISESLAGVVDTQYF.

Concerning this clone itself: One end of the junction is discordant with germline, which a read error may explain. The chain employs TRBV28 and TRBJ1-5; perhaps TRBD1 as D (5 bases). The CDR3 spans 15 residues. In germline, CDR1 is MDHEN, CDR2 SYDVKM. Here the CDR3 reads CASNLLLPQGQPQHF. The CDR3 nucleotides are TGTGCCAGCAATTTACTCTTACCGCAGGGACAGCCCCAGCATTTT.

This clone was counted between two and nine times. The chain combines TRBV5-1 with TRBJ2-1; D is possibly TRBD2 (6 bases). CDR3 size: 15 residues. CDR1 and CDR2 from the germline V gene are SGHRS and YFSETQ. Trimming removed 4 bases at V and 1 base at J, with 12 bases between. CDR3 nucleotides: TGCGCCAGCAGCCCCGGGAGTGAATCCTACAATGAGCAGTTCTTC. Protein: CASSPGSESYNEQFF.

This clone was detected only a few times. This chain links TRBV30 with TRBJ2-3, with a weak D call TRBD2 (6 bases). This CDR3 is built from 14 residues. Trimming cost V 0 bases and J 1 base, with 8 bases left between them. Germline V CDR1 and CDR2: GTSNPN, SVGIG (reference sequence). CDR3 residues: CAWSVLARTDTQYF. As DNA, the CDR3 is TGTGCCTGGAGTGTTCTAGCGCGCACAGATACGCAGTATTTT.